These T cell receptor beta chains were read from a single sample in a study of T-cell memory formation after mild COVID-19. Each CDR3 protein gets one entry after TCRdb re-called the 5' RACE reads with MiXCR. The sample carries about half a million distinct CDR3 sequences, 15% to 20% recorded once. Sequencing was carried out using PBMCs or a T cell subset sorted from them (not recorded which). The receptors here all came from an adult woman who had mild COVID-19 (a few samples of this study predate the infection). Cell type and time point are not known. Both conserved end residues are part of each CDR3. D genes are given only for firm matches. The size entry is marked missing in some rows and otherwise reads once, few, many or a size class.

j_call,d_call,v_call,cdr3_length,clone_size,cdr3_nt,cdr3_aa
TRBJ2-1,-,TRBV7-2,12,few,TGTGCCAGCAGCTTAGTCCGGCTAGAGCAGTTCTTC,CASSLVRLEQFF
TRBJ1-4,-,TRBV20-1,13,-,TGCAGTGCTAGAGAGCGGGGAGGCGGAAAACTGTTTTTT,CSARERGGGKLFF
TRBJ2-2,TRBD2,TRBV4-3,17,-,TGCGCCAGCAGCCAAGATAACTCCGCGGGAGGTCCCGGGGAGCTGTTTTTT,CASSQDNSAGGPGELFF
TRBJ2-3,TRBD2,TRBV15,16,-,TGTGCCACCAGCGGGTTGCTAGCGGGGACGTCAGATACGCAGTATTTT,CATSGLLAGTSDTQYF
TRBJ1-1,-,TRBV6-6,11,many,TGTGCCAGCAGTTTACTTAGTGAAGCTTTCTTT,CASSLLSEAFF
TRBJ2-1,-,TRBV7-6,18,-,TGTGCCAGCAGCCCACCCCCCTGGAGGGGGAAGTCCTACAATGAGCAGTTCTTC,CASSPPPWRGKSYNEQFF
TRBJ1-1,-,TRBV20-1,12,many,TGCAGTGGCGGCAGGCGGGAGACTGAAGCTTTCTTT,CSGGRRETEAFF
TRBJ2-1,TRBD2,TRBV5-5,15,-,TGTGCCAGCAGCTGGGGACTAGCGGTTTACAATGAGCAGTTCTTC,CASSWGLAVYNEQFF
TRBJ1-5,-,TRBV6-2/TRBV6-3,13,few,TGTGCCAGCAGTCACGGACGAAGCGGGCCCCAGCATTTT,CASSHGRSGPQHF
TRBJ2-7,TRBD1,TRBV29-1,13,-,TGCAGCGTTGACTGGACAGGGGGCCACGAGCAGTACTTC,CSVDWTGGHEQYF
TRBJ2-1,TRBD2,TRBV4-3,16,many,TGCGCCAGCAGCCAGTGGACTAGCGGGAACTACAATGAGCAGTTCTTC,CASSQWTSGNYNEQFF
TRBJ1-2,-,TRBV20-1,13,once,TGCAGTGCTGCGACAGGCGAGATCTATGGCTACACCTTC,CSAATGEIYGYTF
TRBJ1-2,-,TRBV6-5,14,-,TGTGCCACCTCTTCCCCCCCGGGGGTCTATGGCTACACCTTC,CATSSPPGVYGYTF